A selection of T cell receptor beta chains follows, all from one sample in a study of blood T cell repertoires in COVID-19. Profiling relied on immunoSEQ multiplex PCR, and the TCRdb table lists in-frame clones only, not all of them. Among 180,000 or so clones listed, approximately 82% were seen once. Sequencing was carried out using PBMCs or T cells enriched from blood (not recorded which). These receptors were obtained from a woman aged 50 to 60 who had recovered from COVID-19. CDR3s include the opening cysteine and the closing phenylalanine or tryptophan. The D gene is left open where the match is weak. Rows give clone size only sometimes, using once, few, many, or a class for an expanded clone.

V: TRBV19; D: TRBD1; length: 14; J: TRBJ1-5; size: many; DNA: TGTGCCAGTAGTATCAGGCAGGGGGCCCAGCCCCAGCATTTT; CDR3: CASSIRQGAQPQHF
V: TRBV5-1; D: -; length: 13; J: TRBJ1-1; size: -; DNA: TGCGCCAGCAGGCAGGGGCCGAACACTGAAGCTTTCTTT; CDR3: CASRQGPNTEAFF
V: TRBV30; D: -; length: 17; J: TRBJ1-1; size: -; DNA: TGTGCCTGGAGTCTCCTCAGGGGAAGTAGAGGAGGCGCTGAAGCTTTCTTT; CDR3: CAWSLLRGSRGGAEAFF
V: TRBV11-2; D: -; length: 13; J: TRBJ2-3; size: -; DNA: TGTGCCAGCAGCTACGGGGGTTATGATACGCAGTATTTT; CDR3: CASSYGGYDTQYF
V: TRBV28; D: -; length: 15; J: TRBJ2-6; size: -; DNA: TGTGCCAGCAGCCCCCCCGTCTCTGGGGCCAACGTCCTGACTTTC; CDR3: CASSPPVSGANVLTF
V: TRBV12-3/TRBV12-4; D: TRBD1; length: 13; J: TRBJ1-2; size: -; DNA: TGTGCCAGCAGTCCAGGGGGCGGCTATGGCTACACCTTC; CDR3: CASSPGGGYGYTF
V: TRBV3-1/TRBV3-2; D: -; length: 15; J: TRBJ2-3; size: -; DNA: TGTGCCAGCAGCGGTCGACAGGCGTACACAGATACGCAGTATTTT; CDR3: CASSGRQAYTDTQYF
V: TRBV2; D: -; length: 15; J: TRBJ1-5; size: -; DNA: TGTGCCGGGCCTACAGGGCCCATAGACAATCAGCCCCAGCATTTT; CDR3: CAGPTGPIDNQPQHF
V: TRBV24-1; D: TRBD2; length: 15; J: TRBJ2-3; size: -; DNA: TGTGCCACCAGTGATGGGGGACTAGGCACAGATACGCAGTATTTT; CDR3: CATSDGGLGTDTQYF
V: TRBV4-3; D: TRBD2; length: 16; J: TRBJ2-1; size: -; DNA: TGCGCCAGCAGCCAGTTAGCGGGAGGGTCCTACAATGAGCAGTTCTTC; CDR3: CASSQLAGGSYNEQFF
V: TRBV19; D: -; length: 14; J: TRBJ2-5; size: -; DNA: TGTGCCAGTGCCAGGGACACGCTCCCAGAGACCCAGTACTTC; CDR3: CASARDTLPETQYF
V: TRBV5-1; D: -; length: 12; J: TRBJ2-1; size: few; DNA: TGCGCCAGCAGCGGAGGGTACAATGAGCAGTTCTTC; CDR3: CASSGGYNEQFF
V: TRBV6-2/TRBV6-3; D: -; length: 15; J: TRBJ1-3; size: -; DNA: TGTGCCAGCAGCGCAACGGGGGTGCCTGGAAACACCATATATTTT; CDR3: CASSATGVPGNTIYF
V: TRBV5-1; D: TRBD2; length: 17; J: TRBJ2-5; size: few; DNA: TGCGCCAGCAGCCCGGGGGGTCCCGGGACCTCCGAAGAGACCCAGTACTTC; CDR3: CASSPGGPGTSEETQYF
V: TRBV28; D: -; length: 13; J: TRBJ1-5; size: few; DNA: TGTGCCAGCAGTTTAGCCGGGAATCAGCCCCAGCATTTT; CDR3: CASSLAGNQPQHF
V: TRBV5-1; D: -; length: 17; J: TRBJ2-2; size: -; DNA: TGCGCCAGCAGCTTAGGGGCGGGGACAGCAAACACCGGGGAGCTGTTTTTT; CDR3: CASSLGAGTANTGELFF
V: TRBV30; D: TRBD2; length: 19; J: TRBJ2-3; size: -; DNA: TGTGCCTGGAGTGTAGGACGGACTAGCGGGCCACTTACCCCAGATACGCAGTATTTT; CDR3: CAWSVGRTSGPLTPDTQYF
V: TRBV27; D: -; length: 16; J: TRBJ2-2; size: once; DNA: TGTGCCAGCAGTCTAGGACTGACTACGAACACCGGGGAGCTGTTTTTT; CDR3: CASSLGLTTNTGELFF
V: TRBV27; D: TRBD1; length: 18; J: TRBJ1-2; size: -; DNA: TGTGCCAGCAGTCCTCCCGACAGGGGGCTAAGAGGGGGGTATGGCTACACCTTC; CDR3: CASSPPDRGLRGGYGYTF